This T cell receptor (beta chain) was profiled in a study of cytomegalovirus exposure and HLA in healthy donors (dated by TCRdb to 2016 to 2017). Describing the broader study: An earlier analysis of about 530 of the donors reported 250 to 300 Gb of sequence data and some 110 million unique TCR beta sequences obtained from about 170 million T cells. Approximately 310 gigabases of sequencing data and approximately 80 million unique TCR sequences were included in an early release covering roughly 600 HLA-typed donors. Of the 300 to 450 genotyped donors, about 84% fell in the genetic ancestry cluster associated with self-reported Caucasian donors. The study aimed to test whether cataloging public T cell receptors could reveal signatures of past pathogen exposure. The study profiled the T cell repertoires of 550 to 700 subjects by immunosequencing and related them to cytomegalovirus serostatus. In addition to the first cohort of approximately 670 subjects, a separate validation cohort of approximately 130 different subjects was used. The study combined high-throughput TCR immunosequencing, statistical association of individual TCRs with disease status, and machine learning to predict cytomegalovirus infection status. A later analysis re-analyzed previously published TCR beta repertoires from approximately 670 donors and added high-resolution HLA genotyping to study TCR occurrence patterns. Rather than drawing on any new phenotypic data, the later analysis identified candidate immune exposures from TCR beta sequences and the way those sequences occurred across donors. An earlier analysis of more than 450 of the donors used high-throughput TCR beta sequencing to judge whether each TCR beta V gene segment behaved as functional or pseudogenic. Alongside the repertoire data, information on donor age, sex, ethnicity and CMV serostatus was compiled. A later genetic analysis used genome-wide SNP genotypes for about 55% of the 666 donors, treating that subset as a discovery cohort. All discovery cohort repertoires had been generated using a single sequencing platform. HLA typing included class I and class II loci at four-digit resolution. The number of typed donors differed by locus: roughly 629-640 for A, B, C, DRB1 and DQB1; some 500 for DQA1; approximately 600 for DPA1; and about 450 for DPB1. A handful of DR-DQ haplotypes were treated as single units for association and clustering because of strong linkage in the cohort. Among 300 to 450 genotyped donors of the cohort, an average of approximately 240,000 unique TCR beta nucleotide sequences were sequenced per donor, around 18% of them non-productive.

Results and caveats for the whole study, not just this receptor: HLA typing was unavailable for some donors at each locus, so association tests used only the typed subset. Cytomegalovirus status was reported to be diagnosed by the classifier with high specificity and sensitivity in both the original and validation cohorts. For the cohort, immune exposure information was limited to CMV serostatus. Some IMGT-functional V segments, including TRBV6-2 and TRBV6-3, could not be told apart with the 87-base-pair reads, so those segments were excluded. Presence/absence analyses assumed roughly uniform sequencing depth across donors, an assumption that may not hold. According to a later genetic analysis, donors in an Asian-associated ancestry cluster had fewer N-insertions in productive TCRs than the roughly 700-donor mean. In vitro tests confirmed that a few of the cytomegalovirus-associated TCR beta chains recognize cytomegalovirus antigens. In the study, 164 TCR beta chains were listed as associated with cytomegalovirus. When HLA alleles, especially DR and DQ, strongly co-occurred, attributing TCR associations to individual alleles was difficult. According to a later analysis, parvovirus B19, influenza, CMV and Epstein-Barr virus appeared linked to several top co-occurrence clusters. Around 16 rarely observed V segments, including chromosome 9 orphons, were excluded from the earlier analysis of several hundred of the donors because counts were too low. Only TCR beta chains were sequenced in this cohort, and the absence of alpha or paired-chain data limited detectable features. According to the authors, the approach could potentially be generalized to other disease states and immunological phenotypes. A later genetic analysis associated a missense DCLRE1C variant with V-gene and J-gene trimming of TCR beta chains, and an independent cohort replicated the association. Linkage disequilibrium might explain the correlated functional status among segregating V segments, but an unknown experimental factor could not be excluded. A further reported finding was that TCR beta sequences accurately predicted the HLA-A and HLA-B alleles for most subjects in the first cohort. At a false discovery rate of 0.05, a later analysis linked 16,000 or so TCR beta sequences to specific HLA alleles. A later analysis found that TCR association rates varied across HLA loci, with DRB1 alleles showing the most associated TCRs and HLA-C alleles the fewest. The sequencing pipeline was judged likely to have produced a cluster of highly shared sequence variants as a technical artifact. Most TCR sequences were observed very rarely across donors, whereas some public TCRs were present in many individuals. A later analysis found that most CMV-associated TCR beta chains appeared HLA-restricted, with HLA associations seemingly driven largely by CMV exposure. In a later analysis, HLA-associated TCR beta chains showed more clonal expansion and lower generation probabilities than non-associated chains that were equally common. An earlier analysis of 450 to 750 of the donors showed that most TCR beta V segments appeared in productive rearrangements either about 87% or about 30% of the time, which broadly matched IMGT annotations.

Turning to this clone: Its specific antigen is unknown. Base qualities are not at hand, and no much larger clone is one base apart.

From a lookup of the germline V gene, CDR1 and CDR2 are SGHVS and FQNEAQ. The CDR3 covers 14 residues, taking in both the cysteine and the phenylalanine. Of the read, only the CDR3 DNA is kept; its 42 bases are in frame from base 1. Trimming accounts for 5 bases at V and 4 bases at J, while the number of junction bases matched to no gene is 5. The cohort consisted of more than 650 healthy bone marrow donors. All cohort members were sampled while nominally healthy, although unrecorded immune exposures were likely present. The donor was CMV seropositive and belonged to the group of around 300 seropositive cohort members. Every donor gave a peripheral blood sample, and the peripheral blood mononuclear cells from that sample were used for TCR beta sequencing. Genomic DNA extraction from the blood cell samples was performed with the Qiagen DNeasy Blood Extraction Kit. The library was built by means of the immunoSEQ multiplex PCR assay. The multiplex PCR relied on a mix of 60 forward primers for TCR Vbeta segments and 13 reverse primers for TCR Jbeta segments. Amplification of the CDR3 region of rearranged TCR beta genes was performed with a multiplex PCR assay on genomic DNA. On the Illumina HiSeq System, the amplified TCR beta libraries were sequenced as 87-base-pair reads. From the authors' description of their analysis: A later analysis tallied some 79 million unique TCR beta chains across the approximately 670 repertoires, and 10 million to 11 million of those chains were shared by two or more donors. Raw reads were error-corrected and collapsed into unique sequences by a nearest-neighbor algorithm in which closely related sequences were merged to remove PCR and sequencing errors. Alignment of CDR3 sequences to IMGT reference sequences was used to assign V, D and J gene segments. For a sequence to be retained, a match of at least six nucleotides to both a V gene segment and a J gene segment was required. A rearrangement counted as productive if the CDR3 had no stop codons and remained in frame with V and J, and every other rearrangement counted as non-productive. CDR3 was defined by IMGT convention, running from the second conserved V-encoded cysteine to the conserved J-encoded phenylalanine. The earlier analysis of about 590 of the donors excluded sequences that lacked an unambiguous match to a single V gene segment. An earlier analysis of several hundred of the donors called V segments functional above 56.7% productive rearrangements and segregating when the between-donor standard deviation exceeded 5%. A statistical classification framework was developed to diagnose cytomegalovirus status using the catalog of TCR beta chain sequences. In a later analysis, TCR nucleotide sequences were compared against IMGT/GENE-DB human TR gene sequences so that V and J genes could be assigned. The TCRdist pipeline was used in a later analysis to assign CDR3 sequences and most-parsimonious VDJ recombination scenarios. In a later analysis, each TCR beta chain was defined by its CDR3 amino acid sequence together with its V-gene family, and reads lacking a unique V-gene family were excluded. To address suspected cross-contamination and a sequencing artifact, a later analysis removed around 590 highly shared, low-generation-probability nucleotide sequences. A later analysis calculated a clonal expansion index for each public chain from normalized within-repertoire ranks of inferred template counts. A later analysis computed generation probabilities with a VDJ recombination model fitted to out-of-frame rearrangements, and checked the results against IGoR. A later analysis scored TCR-TCR, TCR-HLA and TCR-CMV co-occurrence with hypergeometric tests, applying a repertoire-size bias correction to TCR pairs. In a later analysis, false discovery rates were estimated by permuting HLA or CMV assignments 20 times. A later analysis grouped co-occurring TCRs with DBSCAN, adding TCRdist sequence similarity when clustering within HLA-allele-positive subsets. Repertoires with fewer than 30,000 or more than 120,000 public chains, plus five repertoires with anomalous nucleotide sharing, were excluded from co-occurrence clustering. TCRdb took over this immuneACCESS table, retaining in-frame rearrangements with V and J assigned. Such tables are incomplete; in checked studies, under half of the missing clones stem from an unresolved V gene, and the remainder is unexplained. The DNA gave D and trimming, while V, J and clone size come from that table. The sample contains over 100,000 clones, around 79% of them found a single time. The ten top clones hold over 2% of the sample.

The sequence is built from TRBV7-8 and TRBJ1-5; a stretch of 7 junction bases matches TRBD1. The sample consisted of PBMCs. The TCR was taken from a woman in her thirties or forties in good health and CMV-seropositive. DNA sequence: TGTGCCAGCAGCCCGATGACAGGGAATCAGCCCCAGCATTTT. Its product reads: CASSPMTGNQPQHF.